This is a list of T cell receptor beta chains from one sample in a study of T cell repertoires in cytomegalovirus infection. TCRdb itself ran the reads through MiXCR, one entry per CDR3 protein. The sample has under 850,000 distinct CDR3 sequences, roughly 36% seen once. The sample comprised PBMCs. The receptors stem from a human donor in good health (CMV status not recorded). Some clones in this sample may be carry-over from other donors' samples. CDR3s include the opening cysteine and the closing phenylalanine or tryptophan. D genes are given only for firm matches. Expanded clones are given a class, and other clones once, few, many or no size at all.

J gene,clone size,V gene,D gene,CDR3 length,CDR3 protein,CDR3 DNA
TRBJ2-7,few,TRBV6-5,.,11,CASHSGYEQYF,TGTGCCAGTCATAGTGGGTACGAGCAGTACTTC
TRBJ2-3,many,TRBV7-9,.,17,CASSSDPDRTSTDTQYF,TGTGCCAGCAGCTCTGACCCAGACAGGACTAGCACAGATACGCAGTATTTT
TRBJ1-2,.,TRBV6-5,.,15,CASSYSQDNNYGYTF,TGTGCCAGCAGTTACTCGCAGGACAACAACTATGGCTACACCTTC
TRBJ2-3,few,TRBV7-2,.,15,CASSYPSISTDTQYF,TGTGCCAGCAGCTACCCTAGTATTAGCACAGATACGCAGTATTTT
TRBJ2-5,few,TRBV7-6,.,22,CASSFPRSGPREFEAVQETQYF,TGTGCCAGCAGCTTTCCCCGGTCCGGACCCCGGGAGTTTGAGGCGGTCCAAGAGACCCAGTACTTC
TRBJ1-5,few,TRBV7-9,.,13,CASSPQSNQPQHF,TGTGCCAGCAGCCCACAAAGCAATCAGCCCCAGCATTTT
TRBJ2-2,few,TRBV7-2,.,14,CASSLVVSTGELFF,TGTGCCAGCAGCTTAGTAGTTTCTACCGGGGAGCTGTTTTTT
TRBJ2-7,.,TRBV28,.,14,CASSFSGGPREQYF,TGTGCCAGCAGTTTCTCCGGGGGCCCAAGGGAGCAGTACTTC
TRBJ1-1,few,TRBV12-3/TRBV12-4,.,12,CASSFVQGRAFF,TGTGCCAGCAGTTTTGTTCAGGGTCGGGCTTTCTTT
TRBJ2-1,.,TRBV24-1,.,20,CATSDPKGGGASTAYNEQFF,TGTGCCACCAGTGATCCCAAGGGTGGGGGGGCGTCGACGGCGTACAATGAGCAGTTCTTC
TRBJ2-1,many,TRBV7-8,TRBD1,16,CASSGSRDRQYNEQFF,TGTGCCAGCAGCGGAAGCCGGGACAGGCAATACAATGAGCAGTTCTTC
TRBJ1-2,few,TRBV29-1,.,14,CSVEGRGLDYGYTF,TGCAGCGTTGAGGGTCGGGGTTTGGACTATGGCTACACCTTC
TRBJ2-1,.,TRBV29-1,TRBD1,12,CSVAVGGQEQFF,TGCAGCGTTGCTGTTGGGGGACAGGAGCAGTTCTTC
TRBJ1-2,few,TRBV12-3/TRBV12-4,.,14,CASSLGAGKYGYTF,TGTGCCAGCAGTTTGGGCGCGGGGAAATATGGCTACACCTTC
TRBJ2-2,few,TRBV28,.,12,CASRKNTGELFF,TGTGCCAGCAGAAAGAACACCGGGGAGCTGTTTTTT
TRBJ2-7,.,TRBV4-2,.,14,CASSQQADGYEQYF,TGTGCCAGCAGCCAGCAAGCGGACGGCTACGAGCAGTACTTC
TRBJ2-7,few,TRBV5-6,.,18,CASSLVGFRQDFPYEQYF,TGTGCCAGCAGCTTGGTCGGTTTTCGACAGGACTTCCCCTACGAGCAGTACTTC
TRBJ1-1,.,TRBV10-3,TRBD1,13,CASGTGRNTEAFF,TGTGCCAGCGGGACAGGGCGGAACACTGAAGCTTTCTTT
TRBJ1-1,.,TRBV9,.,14,CASSGTGRDTEAFF,TGTGCCAGCAGCGGCACAGGGCGGGACACTGAAGCTTTCTTT
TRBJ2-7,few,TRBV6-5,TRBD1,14,CASSYRDRHYEQYF,TGTGCCAGCAGTTACCGGGACAGGCACTACGAGCAGTACTTC
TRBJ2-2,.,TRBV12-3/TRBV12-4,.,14,CASSLKATAGELFF,TGTGCCAGCAGTTTAAAGGCAACCGCCGGGGAGCTGTTTTTT
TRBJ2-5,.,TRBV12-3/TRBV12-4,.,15,CASSPTKHEQETQYF,TGTGCCAGCAGTCCTACTAAGCATGAACAAGAGACCCAGTACTTC
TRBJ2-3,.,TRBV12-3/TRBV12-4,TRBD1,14,CASSHGDSPDTQYF,TGTGCCAGCAGTCATGGGGACAGCCCTGATACGCAGTATTTT
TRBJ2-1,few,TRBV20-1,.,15,CSAHPGLGWGNEQFF,TGCAGTGCCCATCCGGGTCTGGGATGGGGCAATGAGCAGTTCTTC
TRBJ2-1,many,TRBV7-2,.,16,CASSSWAGISYNEQFF,TGTGCCAGCAGCTCCTGGGCGGGAATCTCCTACAATGAGCAGTTCTTC
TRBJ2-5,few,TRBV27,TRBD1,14,CASSLAGTGKTQYF,TGTGCCAGCAGTTTGGCCGGGACAGGGAAGACCCAGTACTTC
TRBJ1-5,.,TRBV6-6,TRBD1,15,CASRKGGQGEQPQHF,TGTGCCAGCAGAAAGGGGGGACAGGGGGAGCAGCCCCAGCATTTT
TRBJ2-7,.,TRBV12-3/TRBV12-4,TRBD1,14,CASSPRTGSNEQYF,TGTGCCAGCAGTCCCCGGACAGGGAGCAACGAGCAGTACTTC
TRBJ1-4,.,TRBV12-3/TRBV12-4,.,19,CASSSGWGGLLRANEKLFF,.
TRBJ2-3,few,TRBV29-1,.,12,CSVEGASDTQYF,TGCAGCGTTGAGGGGGCCTCAGATACGCAGTATTTT
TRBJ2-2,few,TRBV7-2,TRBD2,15,CASRQTSVSTGELFF,TGTGCCAGCAGGCAGACTAGCGTGAGCACCGGGGAGCTGTTTTTT
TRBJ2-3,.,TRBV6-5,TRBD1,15,CASSYRGQITDTQYF,TGTGCCAGCAGTTACAGGGGGCAAATAACAGATACGCAGTATTTT
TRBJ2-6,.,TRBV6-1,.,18,CASSEWRDITAGANVLTF,TGTGCCAGCAGTGAATGGAGGGACATTACTGCTGGGGCCAACGTCCTGACTTTC
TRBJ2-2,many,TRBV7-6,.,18,CASSLGLGPGPYTGELFF,TGTGCCAGCAGCTTAGGACTCGGGCCAGGGCCCTACACCGGGGAGCTGTTTTTT
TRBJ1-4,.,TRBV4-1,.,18,CASSQAKDFGATNEKLFF,TGCGCCAGCAGCCAAGCGAAGGATTTTGGGGCAACTAATGAAAAACTGTTTTTT
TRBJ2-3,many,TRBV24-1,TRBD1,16,CATSDRGTAFTDTQYF,TGTGCCACCAGTGATCGAGGGACAGCTTTCACAGATACGCAGTATTTT
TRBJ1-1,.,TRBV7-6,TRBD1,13,CASSRQGTTEAFF,TGTGCCAGCAGCCGACAGGGGACTACTGAAGCTTTCTTT
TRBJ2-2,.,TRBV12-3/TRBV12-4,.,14,CASSARGDTGELFF,TGTGCCAGCAGCGCCAGGGGAGACACCGGGGAGCTGTTTTTT
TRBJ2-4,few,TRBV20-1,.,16,CSASGGRTLTKNIQYF,TGCAGTGCTAGTGGGGGCCGGACCCTTACCAAAAACATTCAGTACTTC
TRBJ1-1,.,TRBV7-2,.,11,CASSWGMEAFF,TGTGCCAGCAGCTGGGGGATGGAAGCTTTCTTT
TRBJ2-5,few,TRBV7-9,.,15,CASSLDGRTQETQYF,TGTGCCAGCAGCCTTGATGGGAGAACTCAAGAGACCCAGTACTTC
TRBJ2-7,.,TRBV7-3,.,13,CASSIGPAYEQYF,TGTGCCAGCAGCATCGGACCCGCCTACGAGCAGTACTTC
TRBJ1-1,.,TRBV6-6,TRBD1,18,CASSYIRRQGKGRAEAFF,TGTGCCAGCAGTTACATCCGGAGACAGGGGAAAGGACGCGCTGAAGCTTTCTTT
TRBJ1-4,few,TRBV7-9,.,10,CASGTEKLFF,TGTGCCAGCGGGACGGAAAAACTGTTTTTT
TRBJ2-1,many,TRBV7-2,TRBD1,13,CASSSLTGAEQFF,TGTGCCAGCAGCTCGTTAACAGGGGCTGAGCAGTTCTTC
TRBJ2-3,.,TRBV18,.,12,CASSAGSDTQYF,TGTGCCAGCTCAGCAGGGTCAGATACGCAGTATTTT
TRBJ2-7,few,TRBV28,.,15,CASRLATTGPYEQYF,TGTGCCAGCAGACTGGCCACGACCGGCCCCTACGAGCAGTACTTC
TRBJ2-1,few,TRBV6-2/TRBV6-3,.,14,CASRYKTIYNEQFF,TGTGCCAGCAGGTACAAGACTATTTACAATGAGCAGTTCTTC
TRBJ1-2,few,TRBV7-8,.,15,CASSLATQQTYGYTF,TGTGCCAGCAGCTTAGCGACCCAGCAGACCTATGGCTACACCTTC